This T cell receptor (beta chain) was profiled in a study of T cells in women clearing cervical HPV infection. Study-level points and caveats: Timing of associations relative to infection is unclear; T-cell subsets were not isolated. Cases carried less TRBV6-7 than controls: 0.11% versus 0.16%.

Notes on this clone: Its antigen is still unknown. Mismatch with germline at one junction end may stem from a read error. The CDR3 is cut off 3 residues early in the read; its end comes from the germline J gene.

Cervical HPV DNA detected by MY09/MY11 PCR, typed by dot-blot. This CDR3 contains 15 residues. The germline CDR1 and CDR2 sequences are SGHTA and FQGNSA. TCRdb's copy holds only in-frame clones and misses some; the assay was immunoSEQ multiplex PCR. The sample includes approximately 15,000 clones. The receptor comes from a woman aged 18-70 years with a cervical HPV16 infection that either progressed to CIN3+ or cleared (not recorded which). This chain uses TRBV7-2 with TRBJ1-2; D is undetermined. Sequencing was carried out using blood buffy coat. Partial CDR3 DNA: TGTGCCAGCAGCTTAGCGTCCCTAGCGGGATATGAC. Amino acids: CASSLASLAGYD. The full CDR3 is CASSLASLAGYDYTF.